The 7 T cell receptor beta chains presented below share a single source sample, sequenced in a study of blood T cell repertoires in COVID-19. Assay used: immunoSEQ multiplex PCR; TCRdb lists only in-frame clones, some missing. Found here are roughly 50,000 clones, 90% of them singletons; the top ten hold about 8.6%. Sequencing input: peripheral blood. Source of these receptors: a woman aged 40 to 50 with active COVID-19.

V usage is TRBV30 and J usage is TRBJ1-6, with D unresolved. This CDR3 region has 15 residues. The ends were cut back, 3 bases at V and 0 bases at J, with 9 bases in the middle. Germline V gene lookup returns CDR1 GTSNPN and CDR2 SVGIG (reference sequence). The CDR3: CAWRAGTSYNSPLHF. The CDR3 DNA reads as TGTGCCTGGAGGGCAGGCACCTCCTATAATTCACCCCTCCACTTT.

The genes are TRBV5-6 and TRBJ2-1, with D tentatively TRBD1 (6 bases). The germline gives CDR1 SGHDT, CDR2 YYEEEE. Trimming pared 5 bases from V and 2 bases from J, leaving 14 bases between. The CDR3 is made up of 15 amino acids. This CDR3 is CASRPRGSTYNEQFF. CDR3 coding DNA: TGTGCCAGCAGGCCCAGGGGCAGTACCTACAATGAGCAGTTCTTC.

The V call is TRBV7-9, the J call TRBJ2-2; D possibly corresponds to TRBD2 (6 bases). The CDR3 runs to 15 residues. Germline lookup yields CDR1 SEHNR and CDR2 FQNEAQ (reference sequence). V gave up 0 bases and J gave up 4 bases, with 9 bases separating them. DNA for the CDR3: TGTGCCAGCAGCTTAGCCCTGGGGGGCACCGGGGAGCTGTTTTTT. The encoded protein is CASSLALGGTGELFF.

CDR3: CASKPGSSYNEQFF. CDR3 nucleotide sequence: TGTGCCAGCAAACCCGGGAGCTCCTACAATGAGCAGTTCTTC. The chain has TRBV28 and TRBJ2-1, with a tentative D call TRBD2 (6 bases). V lost 7 bases and J lost 0, with 10 bases in between. There are 14 residues in the CDR3. Germline values: CDR1 MDHEN, CDR2 SYDVKM.

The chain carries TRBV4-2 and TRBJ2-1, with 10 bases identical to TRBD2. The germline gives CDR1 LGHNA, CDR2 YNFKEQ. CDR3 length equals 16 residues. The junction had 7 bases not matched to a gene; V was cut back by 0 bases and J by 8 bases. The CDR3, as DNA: TGTGCCAGCAGCCAAGACGAGCGGGGGGGCCTCCATGAGCAGTTCTTC. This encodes CASSQDERGGLHEQFF.

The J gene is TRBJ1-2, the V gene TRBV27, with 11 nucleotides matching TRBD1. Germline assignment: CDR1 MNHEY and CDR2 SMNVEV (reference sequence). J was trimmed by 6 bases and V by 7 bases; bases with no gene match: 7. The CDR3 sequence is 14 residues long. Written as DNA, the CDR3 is TGTGCCAGCACCGCCACGGACAGGGGGCATGGCTACACCTTC. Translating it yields CASTATDRGHGYTF.

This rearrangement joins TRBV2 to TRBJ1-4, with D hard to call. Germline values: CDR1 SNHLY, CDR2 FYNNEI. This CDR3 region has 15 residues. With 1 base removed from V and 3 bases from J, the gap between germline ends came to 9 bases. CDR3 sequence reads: CASSEGLEANEKLFF. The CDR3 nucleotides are TGTGCCAGCAGTGAAGGACTGGAGGCTAATGAAAAACTGTTTTTT. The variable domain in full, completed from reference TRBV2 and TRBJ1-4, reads EPEVTQTPSHQVTQMGQEVILRCVPISNHLYFYWYRQILGQKVEFLVSFYNNEISEKSEIFDDQFSVERPDGSNFTLKIRSTKLEDSAMYFCASSEGLEANEKLFFGSGTQLSVL.